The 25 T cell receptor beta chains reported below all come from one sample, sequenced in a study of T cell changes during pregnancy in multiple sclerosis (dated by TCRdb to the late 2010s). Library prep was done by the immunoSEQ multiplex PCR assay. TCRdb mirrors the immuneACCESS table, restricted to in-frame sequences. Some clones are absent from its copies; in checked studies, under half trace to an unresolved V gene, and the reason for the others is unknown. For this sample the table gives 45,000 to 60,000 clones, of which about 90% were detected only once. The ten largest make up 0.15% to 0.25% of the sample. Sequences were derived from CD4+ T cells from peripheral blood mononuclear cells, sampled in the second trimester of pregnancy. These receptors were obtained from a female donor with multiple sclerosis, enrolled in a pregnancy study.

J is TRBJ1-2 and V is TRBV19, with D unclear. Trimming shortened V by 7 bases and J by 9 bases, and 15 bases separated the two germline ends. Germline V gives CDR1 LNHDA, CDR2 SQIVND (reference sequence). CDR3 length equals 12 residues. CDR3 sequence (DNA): TGTGCCAGTAACGAGAGGGATGAGAGCTACACCTTC. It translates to CASNERDESYTF.

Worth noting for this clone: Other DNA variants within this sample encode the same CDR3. This chain's CDR3 is CASSLAGGGTEAFF. CDR3 in DNA: TGCGCCAGCAGCTTGGCCGGGGGAGGGACTGAAGCTTTCTTT. The chain carries TRBV5-1 and TRBJ1-1; TRBD1 is a possible D gene (5 bases). The CDR3 contains 14 residues. The V end lost 0 bases, the J end lost 5 bases, and 11 bases lay between the germline ends. Germline CDR1 and CDR2: SGHRS and YFSETQ.

CDR3 protein: CASSQGITGRGVLTF. The DNA of the CDR3 is TGCGCCAGCAGCCAAGGGATAACAGGGAGGGGCGTCCTGACTTTC. The J gene is TRBJ2-6, the V gene TRBV4-1; D is possibly TRBD2 (7 bases). CDR3 size: 15 residues. V lost 1 base, J lost 12 bases, and 16 bases lay in between. Germline CDR1 and CDR2: MGHRA and YSYEKL.

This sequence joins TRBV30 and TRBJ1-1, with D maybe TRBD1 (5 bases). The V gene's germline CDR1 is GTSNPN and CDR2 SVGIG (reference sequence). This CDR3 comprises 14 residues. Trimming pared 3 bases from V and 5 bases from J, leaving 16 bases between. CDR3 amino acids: CAWSVGAGWTEAFF. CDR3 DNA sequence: TGTGCCTGGAGCGTAGGGGCAGGGTGGACTGAAGCTTTCTTT.

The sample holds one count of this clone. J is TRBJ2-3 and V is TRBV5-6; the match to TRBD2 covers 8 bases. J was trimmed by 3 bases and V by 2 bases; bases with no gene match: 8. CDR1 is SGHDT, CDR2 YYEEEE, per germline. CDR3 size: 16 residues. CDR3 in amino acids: CASSLTSGRETDTQYF. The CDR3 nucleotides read TGTGCCAGCAGCTTAACTAGCGGAAGAGAGACAGATACGCAGTATTTT.

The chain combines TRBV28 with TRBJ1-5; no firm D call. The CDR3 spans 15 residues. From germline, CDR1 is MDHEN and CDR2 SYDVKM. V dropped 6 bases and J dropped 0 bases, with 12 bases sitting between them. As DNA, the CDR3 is TGTGCCAGCAGCCCTGGAGGGTATAGCAATCAGCCCCAGCATTTT. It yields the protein CASSPGGYSNQPQHF.

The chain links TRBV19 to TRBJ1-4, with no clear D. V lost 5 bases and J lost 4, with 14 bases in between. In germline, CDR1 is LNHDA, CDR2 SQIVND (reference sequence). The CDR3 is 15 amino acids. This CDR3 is CASSSTGSFNEKLFF. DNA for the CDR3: TGTGCCAGTAGTTCCACGGGGTCCTTTAATGAAAAACTGTTTTTT.

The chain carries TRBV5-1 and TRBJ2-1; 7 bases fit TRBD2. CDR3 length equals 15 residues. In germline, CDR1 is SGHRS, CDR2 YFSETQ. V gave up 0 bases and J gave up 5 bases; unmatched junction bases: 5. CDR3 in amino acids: CASSLERGANNEQFF. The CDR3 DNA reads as TGCGCCAGCAGCTTGGAGCGGGGAGCGAACAATGAGCAGTTCTTC.

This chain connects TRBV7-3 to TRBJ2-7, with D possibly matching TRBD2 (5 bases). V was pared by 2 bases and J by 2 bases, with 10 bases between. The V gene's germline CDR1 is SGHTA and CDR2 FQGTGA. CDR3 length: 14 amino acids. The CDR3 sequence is CASSLGGPPYEQYF. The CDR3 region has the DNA TGTGCCAGCAGCTTAGGAGGTCCCCCCTACGAGCAGTACTTC.

The CDR3 spells CASSAPGRNTGELFF. The CDR3 nucleotides are TGTGCCAGCAGCGCCCCTGGGCGGAACACCGGGGAGCTGTTTTTT. The rearrangement links TRBV6-5 to TRBJ2-2, with D uncertain. Trimming shortened V by 6 bases and J by 1 base, and 12 bases separated the two germline ends. The CDR3 is 15 residues long. Germline loops: CDR1 MNHEY, CDR2 SVGAGI.

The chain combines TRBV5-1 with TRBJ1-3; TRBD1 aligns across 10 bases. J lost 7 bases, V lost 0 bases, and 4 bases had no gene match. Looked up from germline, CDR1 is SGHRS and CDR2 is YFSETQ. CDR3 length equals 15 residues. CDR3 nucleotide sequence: TGCGCCAGCAGCTTGGGACAGGGGGCCGGTAACACCATATATTTT. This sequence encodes CASSLGQGAGNTIYF.

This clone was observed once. CDR3 protein: CASSLSTGVNTDTQYF. As DNA, the CDR3 is TGTGCCAGCAGCTTAAGTACGGGGGTGAACACAGATACGCAGTATTTT. The rearrangement joins TRBV11-2 to TRBJ2-3; maybe TRBD2 (6 bases). This CDR3 is built from 16 residues. Germline assignment: CDR1 SGHAT and CDR2 FQNNGV. V was clipped by 2 bases and J by 2 bases, with 14 bases between them.

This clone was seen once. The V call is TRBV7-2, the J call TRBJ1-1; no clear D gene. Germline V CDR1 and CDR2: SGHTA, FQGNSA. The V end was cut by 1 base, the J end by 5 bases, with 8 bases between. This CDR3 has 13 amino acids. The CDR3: CASSLERTTEAFF. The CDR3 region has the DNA TGTGCCAGCAGCTTAGAGAGGACTACTGAAGCTTTCTTT. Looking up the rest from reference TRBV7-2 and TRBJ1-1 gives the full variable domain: GAGVSQSPSNKVTEKGKDVELRCDPISGHTALYWYRQSLGQGLEFLIYFQGNSAPDKSGLPSDRFSAERTGGSVSTLTIQRTQQEDSAVYLCASSLERTTEAFFGQGTRLTVV.

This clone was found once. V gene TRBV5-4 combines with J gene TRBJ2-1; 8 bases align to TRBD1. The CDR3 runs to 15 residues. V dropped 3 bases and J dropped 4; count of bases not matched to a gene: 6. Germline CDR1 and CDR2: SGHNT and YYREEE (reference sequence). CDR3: CASSSNRDRYNEQFF. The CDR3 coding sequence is TGTGCCAGCAGCTCGAACCGGGACAGGTACAATGAGCAGTTCTTC. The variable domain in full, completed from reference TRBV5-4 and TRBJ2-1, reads ETGVTQSPTHLIKTRGQQVTLRCSSQSGHNTVSWYQQALGQGPQFIFQYYREEENGRGNFPPRFSGLQFPNYSSELNVNALELDDSALYLCASSSNRDRYNEQFFGPGTRLTVL.

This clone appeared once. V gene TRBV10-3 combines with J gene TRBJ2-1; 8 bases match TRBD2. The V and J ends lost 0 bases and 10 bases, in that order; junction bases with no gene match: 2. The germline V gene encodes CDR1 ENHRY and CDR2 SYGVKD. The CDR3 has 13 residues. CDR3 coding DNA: TGTGCCATCAGTGAGTCACGGGGGGGCGAGCAGTTCTTC. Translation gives CAISESRGGEQFF.

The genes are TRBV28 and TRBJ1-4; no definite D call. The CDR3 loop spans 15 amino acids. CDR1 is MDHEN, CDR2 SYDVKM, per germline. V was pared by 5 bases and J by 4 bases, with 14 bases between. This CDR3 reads CASSPTPTGNEKLFF. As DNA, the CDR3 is TGTGCCAGCAGTCCCACCCCCACCGGTAATGAAAAACTGTTTTTT.

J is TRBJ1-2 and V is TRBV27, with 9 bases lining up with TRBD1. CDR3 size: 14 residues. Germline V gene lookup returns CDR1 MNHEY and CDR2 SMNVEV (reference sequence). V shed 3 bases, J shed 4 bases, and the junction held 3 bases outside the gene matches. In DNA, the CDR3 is TGTGCCAGCAGTTTTGGGACAGGGTCCTATGGCTACACCTTC. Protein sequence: CASSFGTGSYGYTF.

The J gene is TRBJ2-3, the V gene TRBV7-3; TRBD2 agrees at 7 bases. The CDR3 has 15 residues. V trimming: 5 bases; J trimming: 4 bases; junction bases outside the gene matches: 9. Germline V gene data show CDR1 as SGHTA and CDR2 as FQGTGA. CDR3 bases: TGTGCCAGCAGCCCCGGGGGGACCCCCGCAGATACGCAGTATTTT. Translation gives CASSPGGTPADTQYF.

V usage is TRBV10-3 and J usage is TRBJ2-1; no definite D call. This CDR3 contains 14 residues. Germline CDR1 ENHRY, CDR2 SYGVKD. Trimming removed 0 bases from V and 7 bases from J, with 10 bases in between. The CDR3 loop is CAISESSYPNEQFF. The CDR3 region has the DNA TGTGCCATCAGTGAGTCGAGCTACCCGAATGAGCAGTTCTTC.

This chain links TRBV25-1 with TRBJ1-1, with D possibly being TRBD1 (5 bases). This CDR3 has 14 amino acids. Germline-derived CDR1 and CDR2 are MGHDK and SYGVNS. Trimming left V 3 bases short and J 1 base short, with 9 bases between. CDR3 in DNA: TGTGCCAGCAGTGATGGGGGAGGGAACACTGAAGCTTTCTTT. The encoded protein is CASSDGGGNTEAFF.

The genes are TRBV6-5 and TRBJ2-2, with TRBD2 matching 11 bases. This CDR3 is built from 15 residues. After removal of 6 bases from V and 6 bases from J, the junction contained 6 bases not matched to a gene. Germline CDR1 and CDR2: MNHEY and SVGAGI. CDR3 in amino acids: CASSFSGRASGELFF. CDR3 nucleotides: TGTGCCAGCAGCTTTAGCGGGAGGGCCTCCGGGGAGCTGTTTTTT.

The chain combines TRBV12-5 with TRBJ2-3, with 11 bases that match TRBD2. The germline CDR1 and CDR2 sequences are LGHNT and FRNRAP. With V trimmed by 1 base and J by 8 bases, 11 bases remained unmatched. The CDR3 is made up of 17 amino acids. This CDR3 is CASGLALAGGPSGTQYF. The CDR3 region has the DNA TGTGCTAGTGGTTTGGCCCTAGCGGGGGGCCCTAGTGGTACGCAGTATTTT.

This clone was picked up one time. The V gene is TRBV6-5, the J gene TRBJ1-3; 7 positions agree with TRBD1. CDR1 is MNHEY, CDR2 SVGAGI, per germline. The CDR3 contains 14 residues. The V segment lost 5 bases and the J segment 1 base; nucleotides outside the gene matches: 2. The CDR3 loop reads CASSATGSGNTIYF. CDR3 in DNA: TGTGCCAGCAGTGCGACAGGGTCTGGAAACACCATATATTTT.

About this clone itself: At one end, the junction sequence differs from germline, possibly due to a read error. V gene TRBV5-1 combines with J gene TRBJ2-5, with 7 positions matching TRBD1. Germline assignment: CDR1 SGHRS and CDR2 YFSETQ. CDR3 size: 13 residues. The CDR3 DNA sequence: TGCGCCAGCAGCTTGGCCAGGGACAGCATTTTGGACTTC. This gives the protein CASSLARDSILDF.

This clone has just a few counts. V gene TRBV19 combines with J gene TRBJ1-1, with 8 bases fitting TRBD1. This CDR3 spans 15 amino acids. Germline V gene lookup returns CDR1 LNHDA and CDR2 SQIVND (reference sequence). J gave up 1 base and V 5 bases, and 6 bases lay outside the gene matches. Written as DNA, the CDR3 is TGTGCCAGTAGTGAACGGACAGGGTGGAACACTGAAGCTTTCTTT. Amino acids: CASSERTGWNTEAFF.